Listed below are T cell receptor beta chains from one sample, sequenced in a study of blood T cell repertoires in COVID-19. The table came from immunoSEQ multiplex PCR; TCRdb's copy has only in-frame clones and leaves some out. The table records under 250,000 clones, 80% to 85% of them present only once. The material sequenced was peripheral blood. The receptors derive from an older woman who had recovered from COVID-19. Each CDR3 is given with its conserved first and last residue. The D gene is left open where the match is weak. Not all rows give a size; the values are once, few, many and, for expanded clones, a class.

V,J,size,D,CDR3,DNA
TRBV2,TRBJ2-5,.,.,CASSEASSEETQYF,TGTGCCAGCAGTGAAGCCTCTAGCGAAGAGACCCAGTACTTC
TRBV19,TRBJ2-7,.,.,CASSSGKSYEQYF,TGTGCCAGTAGTTCAGGGAAGTCCTACGAGCAGTACTTC
TRBV30,TRBJ2-3,.,.,CAWGRYSTDTQYF,TGTGCCTGGGGACGTTATAGCACAGATACGCAGTATTTT
TRBV2,TRBJ1-1,.,TRBD1,CASAGGQEAFF,TGTGCCAGCGCTGGGGGACAGGAAGCTTTCTTT
TRBV5-1,TRBJ2-6,.,.,CASSLAGTPGRSSGANVLTF,TGCGCCAGCAGCTTGGCCGGGACACCTGGGCGTTCCTCTGGGGCCAACGTCCTGACTTTC
TRBV5-1,TRBJ1-1,few,TRBD1,CASRKSGTGGYTEAFF,TGCGCCAGCAGGAAATCCGGGACAGGGGGCTATACTGAAGCTTTCTTT
TRBV2,TRBJ1-4,.,TRBD1,CASTDRVNEKLFF,TGTGCCAGCACTGACAGGGTGAATGAAAAACTGTTTTTT
TRBV15,TRBJ2-3,.,.,CATSKSAGNTQYF,TGTGCCACCAGCAAATCAGCGGGCAATACGCAGTATTTT
TRBV6-6,TRBJ2-1,few,.,CASSYSRVYNEQFF,TGTGCCAGCAGTTACTCCAGGGTTTACAATGAGCAGTTCTTC
TRBV7-3,TRBJ2-3,many,TRBD2,CASSINIGLAQYF,TGTGCCAGCAGCATTAACATAGGACTAGCGCAGTATTTT
TRBV13,TRBJ1-1,.,TRBD1,CASSYQQGAGTEAFF,TGTGCCAGCAGTTATCAACAGGGGGCGGGCACTGAAGCTTTCTTT
TRBV18,TRBJ2-7,.,TRBD2,CASSPPGLALREQYF,TGTGCCAGCTCACCACCGGGACTAGCTCTGCGCGAGCAGTACTTC
TRBV6-6,TRBJ1-1,.,.,CASIRGNTEAFF,TGTGCCAGTATCAGGGGGAACACTGAAGCTTTCTTT
TRBV29-1,TRBJ2-7,.,TRBD1,CSVVGGQGGEQYF,TGCAGCGTTGTCGGGGGACAGGGTGGCGAGCAGTACTTC
TRBV7-8,TRBJ1-1,.,.,CASSFGGDTEAFF,TGTGCCAGCAGCTTCGGAGGGGACACTGAAGCTTTCTTT
TRBV12-3/TRBV12-4,TRBJ2-7,.,.,CASSSGLDYEQYF,TGTGCCAGCAGTTCCGGACTGGACTACGAGCAGTACTTC
TRBV12-5,TRBJ2-5,.,TRBD1,CASGPQNRGQLRETQYF,TGTGCTAGTGGTCCCCAAAACAGGGGCCAGCTCCGGGAGACCCAGTACTTC
TRBV19,TRBJ2-1,once,TRBD1,CASSMRQGSGEQFF,TGTGCCAGTAGTATGAGACAGGGTTCAGGTGAGCAGTTCTTC
TRBV9,TRBJ2-7,.,.,CASSVVGDSYEQYF,TGTGCCAGCAGCGTAGTCGGGGACTCCTACGAGCAGTACTTC
TRBV15,TRBJ1-2,.,TRBD1,CATSPRQGGGYTF,TGTGCCACCAGCCCCCGACAGGGGGGTGGCTACACCTTC
TRBV6-6,TRBJ1-2,.,TRBD1,CASTAGQGGYTF,TGTGCCAGCACCGCGGGACAGGGTGGCTACACCTTC
TRBV7-2,TRBJ2-7,.,.,CASSAKGLTPEQYF,TGTGCCAGCAGCGCCAAGGGGCTGACTCCCGAGCAGTACTTC
TRBV5-6,TRBJ2-1,.,.,CASSLTDNEQFF,TGTGCCAGCAGCCTGACAGACAATGAGCAGTTCTTC
TRBV10-3,TRBJ2-7,once,.,CAIRRQVTYEQYF,TGTGCCATCAGGAGACAGGTTACCTACGAGCAGTACTTC
TRBV19,TRBJ1-1,.,TRBD1,CASRVQGATEAFF,TGTGCCAGTAGGGTACAGGGGGCCACTGAAGCTTTCTTT
TRBV19,TRBJ2-2,.,TRBD2,CASKLRGGASAGELFF,TGTGCCAGCAAACTACGCGGGGGGGCATCTGCCGGGGAGCTGTTTTTT
TRBV3-1/TRBV3-2,TRBJ2-5,.,.,CASSQSETQYF,TGTGCCAGCAGCCAGAGCGAGACCCAGTACTTC
TRBV7-9,TRBJ2-1,.,.,CASSLITGWIGGSYNEQFF,TGTGCCAGCAGCTTAATAACGGGGTGGATCGGGGGCTCCTACAATGAGCAGTTCTTC
TRBV10-3,TRBJ2-7,.,.,CAISGGVVGAGEQYF,TGTGCCATCAGTGGCGGTGTTGTGGGGGCGGGTGAGCAGTACTTC
TRBV18,TRBJ2-7,.,TRBD2,CASSATSGYEQYF,TGTGCCAGCTCAGCGACTAGCGGGTACGAGCAGTACTTC
TRBV11-2,TRBJ1-5,.,.,CASSLTFVQPQHF,TGTGCCAGCAGCTTAACTTTTGTTCAGCCCCAGCATTTT
TRBV19,TRBJ1-4,.,TRBD1,CASSIVRATGGATNEKLFF,TGTGCCAGTAGTATAGTACGGGCGACAGGGGGGGCGACTAATGAAAAACTGTTTTTT
TRBV30,TRBJ1-2,.,TRBD1,CAWIQGFYGYTF,TGTGCCTGGATACAGGGGTTCTATGGCTACACCTTC
TRBV4-1,TRBJ1-6,.,TRBD1,CASSQGQGASSPLHF,TGCGCCAGCAGCCAAGGTCAGGGGGCCTCTTCACCCCTCCACTTT
TRBV5-4,TRBJ2-3,.,TRBD1,CASSRAQGNTDTQYF,TGTGCCAGCAGCCGTGCACAGGGGAACACAGATACGCAGTATTTT
TRBV19,TRBJ1-3,once,.,CASSYFRDSGNTIYF,TGTGCCAGTAGTTATTTCAGGGACTCTGGAAACACCATATATTTT
TRBV2,TRBJ1-2,.,.,CASSEAVGLSGAYGYTF,TGTGCCAGCAGTGAAGCGGTAGGCCTCAGTGGGGCCTATGGCTACACCTTC
TRBV3-1/TRBV3-2,TRBJ2-1,.,TRBD2,CASRIAGRQNEQFF,TGTGCCAGCAGAATAGCGGGGCGGCAGAATGAGCAGTTCTTC
TRBV6-5,TRBJ1-3,.,.,CATATQGSPGNTIYF,TGTGCCACCGCGACCCAGGGTTCTCCTGGAAACACCATATATTTT
TRBV19,TRBJ2-2,.,TRBD2,CASRAGLAGDTGELFF,TGTGCCAGTAGGGCGGGACTAGCGGGTGACACCGGGGAGCTGTTTTTT
TRBV6-2/TRBV6-3,TRBJ2-5,.,.,CASSGALQETQYF,TGTGCCAGCAGTGGGGCCCTACAAGAGACCCAGTACTTC
TRBV11-3,TRBJ1-1,few,TRBD1,CASSLEGQDNTEAFF,TGTGCCAGCAGCTTAGAAGGACAGGACAACACTGAAGCTTTCTTT
TRBV7-3,TRBJ1-2,.,.,CASSLGPDYGYTF,TGTGCCAGCAGCTTAGGCCCTGACTATGGCTACACCTTC
TRBV5-6,TRBJ2-7,few,.,CASSLAPGSHEQYF,TGTGCCAGCAGCTTGGCCCCGGGGAGCCACGAGCAGTACTTC
TRBV19,TRBJ2-3,.,.,CASSIGRDFIGTDTQYF,TGTGCCAGTAGTATAGGAAGGGACTTTATAGGAACAGATACGCAGTATTTT